This T cell receptor (beta chain) was obtained from a study of blood T cell repertoires in COVID-19. The wider study: Both acute and convalescent COVID-19 samples were obtained from the United States, Italy and Spain. Sample material is recorded as cDNA or gDNA derived from T cells, B-cell-depleted T cells, or PBMCs.

The germline gives CDR1 MNHEY, CDR2 SVGEGT. The J segment lost 5 bases and the V segment lost 1 base, leaving 6 bases of the junction unmatched. The length of the CDR3 is 15 residues. Source study methods: From reference gene primer amplification, estimates of nucleated cell counts were derived. Sequenced by immunoSEQ multiplex PCR; TCRdb stores in-frame clones only, minus some. From that table come the V and J calls and clone size; the DNA was used to work out D and trimming. The sample lists around 49,000 clones, around 89% occurring once. This sequence was found in a human donor in a cohort sampled during active COVID-19. Sequencing used peripheral blood. The chain has TRBV6-2 or TRBV6-3 and TRBJ2-3, with TRBD1 matching over 7 bases. For the CDR3, the DNA is TGTGCCAGCAGTTACTTCTCACCAGGGGGAGATACGCAGTATTTT. This encodes CASSYFSPGGDTQYF.